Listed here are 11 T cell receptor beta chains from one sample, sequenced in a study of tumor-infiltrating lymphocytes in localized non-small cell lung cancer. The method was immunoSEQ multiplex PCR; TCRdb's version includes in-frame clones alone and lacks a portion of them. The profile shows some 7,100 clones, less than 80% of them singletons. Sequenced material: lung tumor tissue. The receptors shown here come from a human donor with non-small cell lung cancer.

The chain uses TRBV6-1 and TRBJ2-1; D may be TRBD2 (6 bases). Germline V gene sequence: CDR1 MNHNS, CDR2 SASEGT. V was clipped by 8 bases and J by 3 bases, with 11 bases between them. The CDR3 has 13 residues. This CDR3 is CASLKEGYNEQFF. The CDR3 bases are TGTGCCAGCCTCAAGGAGGGCTACAATGAGCAGTTCTTC.

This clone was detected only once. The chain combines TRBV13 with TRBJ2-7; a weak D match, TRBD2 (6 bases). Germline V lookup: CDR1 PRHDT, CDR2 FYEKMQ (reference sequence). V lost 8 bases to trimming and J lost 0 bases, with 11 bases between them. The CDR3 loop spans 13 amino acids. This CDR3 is CASGGMNSYEQYF. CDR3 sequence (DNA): TGTGCCAGCGGGGGGATGAACTCCTACGAGCAGTACTTC.

This chain's CDR3 is CASSSGIAETQYF. Written as DNA, the CDR3 is TGTGCCAGCAGCTCCGGGATAGCAGAGACCCAGTACTTC. The genes are TRBV7-7 and TRBJ2-5; tentatively, D is TRBD2 (5 bases). This CDR3 contains 13 residues. Germline CDR1 reads SSHAT; CDR2 reads FNYEAQ (reference sequence). Deletions cut 4 bases from V and 4 bases from J, with 10 bases between.

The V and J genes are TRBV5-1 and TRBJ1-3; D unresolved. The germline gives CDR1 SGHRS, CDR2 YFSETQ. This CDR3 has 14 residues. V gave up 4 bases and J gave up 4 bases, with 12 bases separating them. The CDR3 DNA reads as TGCGCCAGCAGCGATACAAGTGGCGGAAACACCATATATTTT. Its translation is CASSDTSGGNTIYF.

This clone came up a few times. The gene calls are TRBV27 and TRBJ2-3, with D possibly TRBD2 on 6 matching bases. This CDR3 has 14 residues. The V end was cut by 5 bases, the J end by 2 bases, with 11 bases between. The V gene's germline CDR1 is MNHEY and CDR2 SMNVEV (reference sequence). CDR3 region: CASSRRDHTDTQYF. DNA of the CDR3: TGTGCCAGCAGTCGGAGGGACCACACAGATACGCAGTATTTT.

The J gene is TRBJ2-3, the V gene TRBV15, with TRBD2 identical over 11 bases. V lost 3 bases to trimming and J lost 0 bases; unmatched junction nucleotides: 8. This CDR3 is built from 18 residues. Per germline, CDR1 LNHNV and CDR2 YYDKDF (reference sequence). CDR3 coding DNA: TGTGCCACCAGCAGGTGGGCTAGCGGGAGGACTAGCACAGATACGCAGTATTTT. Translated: CATSRWASGRTSTDTQYF.

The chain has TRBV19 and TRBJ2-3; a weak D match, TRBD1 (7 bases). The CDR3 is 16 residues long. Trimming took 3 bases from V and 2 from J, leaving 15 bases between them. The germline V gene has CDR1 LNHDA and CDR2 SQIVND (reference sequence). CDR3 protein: CASSIPTGRDTDTQYF. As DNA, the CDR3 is TGTGCCAGTAGTATCCCGACAGGGCGGGACACAGATACGCAGTATTTT.

The CDR3 here is CASSLGIYNEQFF. CDR3 nucleotide sequence: TGTGCCAGCAGCTTAGGTATCTACAATGAGCAGTTCTTC. V is TRBV7-2 and J is TRBJ2-1; D is undetermined. Germline V lookup: CDR1 SGHTA, CDR2 FQGNSA. V was clipped by 1 base and J by 3 bases, with 4 bases between them. The CDR3 runs 13 residues.

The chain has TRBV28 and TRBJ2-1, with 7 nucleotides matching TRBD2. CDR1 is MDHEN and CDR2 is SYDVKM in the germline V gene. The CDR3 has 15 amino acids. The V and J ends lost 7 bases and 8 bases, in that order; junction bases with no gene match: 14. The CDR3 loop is CASTHGTMGLHEQFF. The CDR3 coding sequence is TGTGCCAGCACCCACGGGACTATGGGCTTGCATGAGCAGTTCTTC.

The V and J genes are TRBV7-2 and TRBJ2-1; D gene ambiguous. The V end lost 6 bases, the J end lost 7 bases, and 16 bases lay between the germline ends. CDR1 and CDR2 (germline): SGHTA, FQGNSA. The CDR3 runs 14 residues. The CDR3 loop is CASSFQMGRNEQFF. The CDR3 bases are TGTGCCAGCAGTTTCCAGATGGGCCGGAATGAGCAGTTCTTC.

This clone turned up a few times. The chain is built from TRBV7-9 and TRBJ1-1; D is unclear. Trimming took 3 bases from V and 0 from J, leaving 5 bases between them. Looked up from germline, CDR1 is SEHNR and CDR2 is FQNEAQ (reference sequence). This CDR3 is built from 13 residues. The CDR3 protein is CASSLTVNTEAFF. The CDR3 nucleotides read TGTGCCAGCAGCTTGACGGTGAACACTGAAGCTTTCTTT.